This entry lists 2 T cell receptor beta chains sequenced from one sample in a study of blood T cell repertoires in COVID-19. Here immunoSEQ multiplex PCR was the method, and the copy in TCRdb shows in-frame clones only, minus some. The sample shows some 260,000 clones, about nine tenths of them seen only once. Sequenced sample: PBMCs or T cells enriched from blood (not recorded which). The receptor set was obtained from a young woman who had recovered from COVID-19.

J is TRBJ1-5 and V is TRBV28; no definite D call. The ends were cut back, 3 bases at V and 9 bases at J, with 6 bases in the middle. CDR3 length: 11 amino acids. Germline V lookup: CDR1 MDHEN, CDR2 SYDVKM. The CDR3 reads CASSLEGPQHF. The DNA for the CDR3 is TGTGCCAGCAGTTTGGAGGGGCCCCAGCATTTT.

A word on this clone: Other nucleotide sequences from this sample produce the same CDR3. The chain employs TRBV2 and TRBJ1-5; D may be TRBD1 (6 bases). V shed 3 bases and J shed 4 bases, with 10 bases lying between them. There are 14 residues in the CDR3. In germline, CDR1 is SNHLY, CDR2 FYNNEI. The CDR3 DNA is TGTGCCAGCAGTGAGGGGGCAGGGAATCAGCCCCAGCATTTT. This sequence encodes CASSEGAGNQPQHF.